The rows below give T cell receptor beta chains drawn from one sample of a study of OX40 agonist ivuxolimab in advanced cancers. Profiling relied on immunoSEQ multiplex PCR, and the TCRdb table lists in-frame clones only, not all of them. The sample holds some 19,000 clones, 83% seen once. The sequencing here drew on CD4+ or CD8+ T cells sorted from blood, taken in a trial of the OX40 agonist ivuxolimab. All receptors come from an adult with an advanced solid tumor such as melanoma, head and neck, liver or kidney cancer. Both conserved end residues are part of each CDR3. Fields, in order: J gene, V gene, CDR3 protein.

j_call: TRBJ2-2
v_call: TRBV27
cdr3_aa: CASSAFGTSGPTGELFF

j_call: TRBJ2-3
v_call: TRBV19
cdr3_aa: CASSIVRADTQYF

j_call: TRBJ2-7
v_call: TRBV28
cdr3_aa: CASSYNGQGPYEQYF

j_call: TRBJ1-6
v_call: TRBV11-2
cdr3_aa: CASSLGTEYNSPLHF

j_call: TRBJ2-7
v_call: TRBV6-1
cdr3_aa: CALRGDGTYEQYF

j_call: TRBJ1-4
v_call: TRBV5-8
cdr3_aa: CASSLGTAGRGEKLFF

j_call: TRBJ1-5
v_call: TRBV6-6
cdr3_aa: CASKRTGNQPQHF

j_call: TRBJ2-5
v_call: TRBV9
cdr3_aa: CASSVDPIGGGGLETQYF

j_call: TRBJ2-1
v_call: TRBV6-1
cdr3_aa: CASSEWGNEQFF

j_call: TRBJ1-3
v_call: TRBV11-2
cdr3_aa: CASSLLGQFASGNTIYF

j_call: TRBJ2-7
v_call: TRBV7-6
cdr3_aa: CASSMGTGGAYEQYF

j_call: TRBJ2-2
v_call: TRBV27
cdr3_aa: CASSLRGPWGELFF

j_call: TRBJ2-7
v_call: TRBV25-1
cdr3_aa: CASSSGGGPYEQYF

j_call: TRBJ2-7
v_call: TRBV13
cdr3_aa: CASSPRSSYEQYF

j_call: TRBJ1-4
v_call: TRBV13
cdr3_aa: CASRPQLSNEKLFF

j_call: TRBJ1-5
v_call: TRBV10-3
cdr3_aa: CAISGQGGDQPQHF

j_call: TRBJ2-5
v_call: TRBV1
cdr3_aa: CTSSQTPGERGAYQETQYF

j_call: TRBJ2-5
v_call: TRBV9
cdr3_aa: CASSVSSGGVLETQYF

j_call: TRBJ2-1
v_call: TRBV7-3
cdr3_aa: CASSPRGGGSYNEQFF

j_call: TRBJ2-7
v_call: TRBV28
cdr3_aa: CASSSVGTGGSEQYF

j_call: TRBJ1-2
v_call: TRBV13
cdr3_aa: CATLLRANYSHGYTF

j_call: TRBJ1-2
v_call: TRBV27
cdr3_aa: CASSGSGRTYGYTF

j_call: TRBJ1-2
v_call: TRBV4-1
cdr3_aa: CASSQGAGYNYGYTF

j_call: TRBJ1-1
v_call: TRBV4-2
cdr3_aa: CASSLAGTNTEAFF

j_call: TRBJ1-1
v_call: TRBV13
cdr3_aa: CASRTGGGNTEAFF

j_call: TRBJ2-3
v_call: TRBV29-1
cdr3_aa: CSVGGVELRRTDTQYF

j_call: TRBJ1-1
v_call: TRBV14
cdr3_aa: CASSQLGLNTEAFF

j_call: TRBJ1-1
v_call: TRBV7-9
cdr3_aa: CASSSGGTEAFF

j_call: TRBJ1-2
v_call: TRBV19
cdr3_aa: CASSTPLFGYGYTF

j_call: TRBJ1-1
v_call: TRBV7-2
cdr3_aa: CASSLLSGATEAFF

j_call: TRBJ2-3
v_call: TRBV2
cdr3_aa: CASSVGTSGERTDTQYF

j_call: TRBJ1-4
v_call: TRBV7-2
cdr3_aa: CASSLGYRPSNEKLFF

j_call: TRBJ1-5
v_call: TRBV7-6
cdr3_aa: CASSPLFGQPQHF

j_call: TRBJ1-2
v_call: TRBV15
cdr3_aa: CATSRDHSSVTSGYTF

j_call: TRBJ1-2
v_call: TRBV4-2
cdr3_aa: CASSHDSAGPVNYGYTF

j_call: TRBJ2-3
v_call: TRBV9
cdr3_aa: CASSASGATDTQYF

j_call: TRBJ2-7
v_call: TRBV4-1
cdr3_aa: CASSQERFGGYEQYF

j_call: TRBJ2-1
v_call: TRBV9
cdr3_aa: CASSETGGEQFF

j_call: TRBJ1-3
v_call: TRBV4-3
cdr3_aa: CASRPGTGSGNTIYF

j_call: TRBJ2-1
v_call: TRBV7-2
cdr3_aa: CASSSLQGTTYNEQFF

j_call: TRBJ2-7
v_call: TRBV7-9
cdr3_aa: CASSLAGDRGFTYEQYF

j_call: .
v_call: TRBV7-2
cdr3_aa: CASSLAGGGAYEQYF

j_call: TRBJ2-7
v_call: TRBV5-6
cdr3_aa: CASSLGGYEQYF

j_call: TRBJ1-2
v_call: TRBV14
cdr3_aa: CASSPNGQGYGYTF

j_call: TRBJ1-1
v_call: TRBV15
cdr3_aa: CATSGQRGIEAFF

j_call: TRBJ1-5
v_call: TRBV11-2
cdr3_aa: CASSSGETGTGSNQPQHF

j_call: TRBJ2-2
v_call: TRBV4-1
cdr3_aa: CASSAPGTGGTGELFF

j_call: TRBJ2-7
v_call: TRBV7-3
cdr3_aa: CATEGSSYEQYF

j_call: TRBJ2-1
v_call: TRBV6-1
cdr3_aa: CASTIQGGGAGEQFF

j_call: TRBJ2-5
v_call: TRBV28
cdr3_aa: CASSMTGLETQYF

j_call: TRBJ2-2
v_call: TRBV2
cdr3_aa: CASSGRDRVITGELFF

j_call: TRBJ2-1
v_call: TRBV5-1
cdr3_aa: CASSPQQSDNEQFF

j_call: TRBJ2-1
v_call: TRBV6-1
cdr3_aa: CASSEIFEQFF

j_call: TRBJ1-5
v_call: TRBV2
cdr3_aa: CASSVPDRGLESSQHF

j_call: TRBJ2-1
v_call: TRBV6-6
cdr3_aa: CASSKGLAINEQFF